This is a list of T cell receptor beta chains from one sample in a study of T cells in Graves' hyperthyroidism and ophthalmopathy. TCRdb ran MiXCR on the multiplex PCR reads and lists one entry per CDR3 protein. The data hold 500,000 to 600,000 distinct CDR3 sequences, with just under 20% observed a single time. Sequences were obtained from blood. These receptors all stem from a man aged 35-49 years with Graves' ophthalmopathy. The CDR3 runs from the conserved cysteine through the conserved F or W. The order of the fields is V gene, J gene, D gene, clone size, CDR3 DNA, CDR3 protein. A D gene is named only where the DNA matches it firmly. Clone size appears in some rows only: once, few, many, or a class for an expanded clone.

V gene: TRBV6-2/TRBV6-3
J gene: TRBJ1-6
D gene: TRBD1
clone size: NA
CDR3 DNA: TGTGCCAGCAGAACAGCAGGGGGTGGCAATTCACCCCTCCACTTT
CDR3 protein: CASRTAGGGNSPLHF

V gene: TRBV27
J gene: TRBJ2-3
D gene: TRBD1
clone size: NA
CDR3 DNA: TGTGCCAGCAGTTTCTCCGGGACAGCCCCAGATACGCAGTATTTT
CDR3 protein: CASSFSGTAPDTQYF

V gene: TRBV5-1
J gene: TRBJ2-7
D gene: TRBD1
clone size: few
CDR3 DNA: TGCGCCAGCAAGGGACAGGACTACGAGCAGTACTTC
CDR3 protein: CASKGQDYEQYF

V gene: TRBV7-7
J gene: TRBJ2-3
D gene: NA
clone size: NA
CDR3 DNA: TGTGCTAGCAGCTTAGGAGTCTCAGATACGCAGTATTTT
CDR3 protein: CASSLGVSDTQYF

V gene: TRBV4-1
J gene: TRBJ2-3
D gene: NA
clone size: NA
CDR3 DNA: TGCGCCAGCAGCCAAGATATGGGACGGAATACGCAGTATTTT
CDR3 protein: CASSQDMGRNTQYF

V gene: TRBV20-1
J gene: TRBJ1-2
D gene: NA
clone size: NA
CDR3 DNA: TGCAGTGCTGTCGACATGGAGATATACTATGGCTACACCTTC
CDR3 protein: CSAVDMEIYYGYTF

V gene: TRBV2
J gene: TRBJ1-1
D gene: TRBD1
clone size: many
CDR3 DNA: TGTGCCAGCAGTGAGGGACAGGCGACTGAAGCTTTCTTT
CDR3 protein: CASSEGQATEAFF

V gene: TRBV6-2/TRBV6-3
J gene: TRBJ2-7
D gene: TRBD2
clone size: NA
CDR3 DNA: TGTGCCAGCACCGGACTAGCGGGAGTCGAGCAGTACTTC
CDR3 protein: CASTGLAGVEQYF

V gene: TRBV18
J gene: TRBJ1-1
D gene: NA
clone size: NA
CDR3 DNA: TGTGCCAGCTCGCCCAGGGAGGTAGGAGGGAACACTGAAGCTTTCTTT
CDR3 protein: CASSPREVGGNTEAFF

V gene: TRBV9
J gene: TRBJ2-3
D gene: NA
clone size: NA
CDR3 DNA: TGTGCCAGCAGCGTAGCGGGGGCACTTGGAGATACGCAGTATTTT
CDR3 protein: CASSVAGALGDTQYF

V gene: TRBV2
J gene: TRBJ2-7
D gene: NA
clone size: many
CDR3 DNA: TGTGCCAGCGGGCAGCTAGCTCCGGAGCAGTACTTC
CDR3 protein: CASGQLAPEQYF

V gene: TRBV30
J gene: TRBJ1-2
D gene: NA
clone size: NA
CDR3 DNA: TGTGCCTGGAGGATGGATCGTGAGGGGGGCTACACCTTC
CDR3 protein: CAWRMDREGGYTF

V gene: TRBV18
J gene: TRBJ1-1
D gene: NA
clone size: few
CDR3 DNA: TGTGCCAGCTCACCACCGAGGGCGGCCACTGAAGCTTTCTTT
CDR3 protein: CASSPPRAATEAFF

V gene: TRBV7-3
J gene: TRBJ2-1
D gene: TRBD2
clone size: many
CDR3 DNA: TGTGCCAGCAGCAAGGGACTAGCAACCTACAATGAGCAGTTCTTC
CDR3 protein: CASSKGLATYNEQFF

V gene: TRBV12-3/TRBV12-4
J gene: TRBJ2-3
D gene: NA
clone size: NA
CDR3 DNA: TGTGCCAGCAGTCCGACAGCTACGCAGTATTTT
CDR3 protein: CASSPTATQYF

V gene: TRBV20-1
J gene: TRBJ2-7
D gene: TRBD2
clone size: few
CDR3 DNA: TGCAGTGCTAGGGACAGACTAGCGGGAGGTAACCACCACTACGAGCAGTACTTC
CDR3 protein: CSARDRLAGGNHHYEQYF

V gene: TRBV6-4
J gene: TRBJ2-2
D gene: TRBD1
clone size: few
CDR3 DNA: TGTGCCAGCACATGGGACAGTCCCGGGGAGCTGTTTTTT
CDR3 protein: CASTWDSPGELFF

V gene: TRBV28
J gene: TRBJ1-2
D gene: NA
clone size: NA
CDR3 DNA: TGTGCCAGCAGGCAGCCTGGGGAGAACTATGGCTACACCTTC
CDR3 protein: CASRQPGENYGYTF

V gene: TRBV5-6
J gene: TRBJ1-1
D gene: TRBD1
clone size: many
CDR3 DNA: TGTGCCAGCAGCTTGGGGGGGGACAGACCCTGGGCAGGGACTGAAGCTTTCTTT
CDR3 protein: CASSLGGDRPWAGTEAFF

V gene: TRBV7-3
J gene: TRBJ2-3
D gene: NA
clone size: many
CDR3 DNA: TGTGCCAGCAGCTTAAACCCAGGTCCAGATACGCAGTATTTT
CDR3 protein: CASSLNPGPDTQYF

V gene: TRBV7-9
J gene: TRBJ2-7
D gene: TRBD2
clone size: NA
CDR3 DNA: TGTGCCAGCAGCTTCACTAGCGGGAGAGGCGAGCAGTACTTC
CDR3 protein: CASSFTSGRGEQYF

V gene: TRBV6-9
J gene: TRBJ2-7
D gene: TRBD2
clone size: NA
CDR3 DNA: TGTGCCAGCAGTTACCTTACTAGCGGGAGAGTAGCCGAGCAGTACTTC
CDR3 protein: CASSYLTSGRVAEQYF

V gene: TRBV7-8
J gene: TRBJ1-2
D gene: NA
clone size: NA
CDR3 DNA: TGTGCCAGCAGCCTCGATAGGTTCGGGAGCCATGGCTACACCTTC
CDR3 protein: CASSLDRFGSHGYTF

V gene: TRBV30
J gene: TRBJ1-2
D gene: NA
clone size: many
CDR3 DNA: TGTGCCTGGAGTAGAGGTTTCGACTATGGCTACACCTTC
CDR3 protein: CAWSRGFDYGYTF

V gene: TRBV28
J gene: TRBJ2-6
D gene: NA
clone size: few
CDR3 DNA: TGTGCCAGCCGGCCTTTGTTCCCCGGGGCCAACGTCCTGACTTTC
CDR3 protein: CASRPLFPGANVLTF

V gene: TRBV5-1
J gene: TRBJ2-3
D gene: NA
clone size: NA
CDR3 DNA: TGCGCCAGCAGCTTGGAGGCGGTACCTAGCACAGATACGCAGTATTTT
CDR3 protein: CASSLEAVPSTDTQYF

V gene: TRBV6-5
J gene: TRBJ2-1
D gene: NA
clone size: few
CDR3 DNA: TGTGCCAGCAGTTACCGGAACAGGTACAATGAGCAGTTCTTC
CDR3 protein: CASSYRNRYNEQFF

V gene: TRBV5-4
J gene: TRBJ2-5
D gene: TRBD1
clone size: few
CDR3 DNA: TGTGCCAGCAGCTTGAGGACTCAGGGGGTGGAGACCCAGTACTTC
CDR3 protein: CASSLRTQGVETQYF

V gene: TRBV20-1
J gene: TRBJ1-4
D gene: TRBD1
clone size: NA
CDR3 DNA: TGCAGTGCTACCGGGACAGGGGAAATTGAAAAACTGTTTTTT
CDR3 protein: CSATGTGEIEKLFF

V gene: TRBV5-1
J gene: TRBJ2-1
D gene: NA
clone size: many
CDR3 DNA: TGCGCCAGCAGCCCGGGCCCGGGGAATGAGCAGTTCTTC
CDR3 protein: CASSPGPGNEQFF

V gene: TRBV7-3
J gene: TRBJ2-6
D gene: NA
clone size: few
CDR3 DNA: TGTGCCAGCAGCTCCCCCGCGGGGGCCAACGTCCTGACTTTC
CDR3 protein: CASSSPAGANVLTF

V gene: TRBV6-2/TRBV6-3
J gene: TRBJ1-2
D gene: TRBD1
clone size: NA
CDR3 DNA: TGTGCCAGCAGTTACGTGCAGGGGGGAAGCTACACCTTC
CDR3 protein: CASSYVQGGSYTF

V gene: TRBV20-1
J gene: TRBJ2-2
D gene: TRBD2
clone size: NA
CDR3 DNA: TGCAGTGCTACCCCTCGCGGGAGTGCAGGGGAGCTGTTTTTT
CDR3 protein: CSATPRGSAGELFF

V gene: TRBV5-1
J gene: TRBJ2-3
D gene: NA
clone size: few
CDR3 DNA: TGCGCCAGCAGCTTCGAGCTACACACAGATACGCAGTATTTT
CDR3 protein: CASSFELHTDTQYF

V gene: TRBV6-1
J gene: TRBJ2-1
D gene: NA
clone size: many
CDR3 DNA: TGTGCCAGCAGGGGATCGGACAGAAGTAATGAGCAGTTCTTC
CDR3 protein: CASRGSDRSNEQFF

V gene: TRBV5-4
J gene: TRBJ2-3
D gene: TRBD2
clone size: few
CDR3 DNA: TGTGCCAGCAGCTTGAGACTAAGCGGGGGGAGCACAGATACGCAGTATTTT
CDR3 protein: CASSLRLSGGSTDTQYF

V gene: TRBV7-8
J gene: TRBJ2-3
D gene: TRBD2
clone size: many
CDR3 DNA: TGTGCCAGCAGCTCGGGACTAGCGGGAGTCACAGATACGCAGTATTTT
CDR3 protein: CASSSGLAGVTDTQYF

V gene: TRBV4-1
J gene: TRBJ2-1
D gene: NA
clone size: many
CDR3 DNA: TGCGCCAGCAGCCAGGTTGACATTTTGTCCTACAATGAGCAGTTCTTC
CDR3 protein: CASSQVDILSYNEQFF

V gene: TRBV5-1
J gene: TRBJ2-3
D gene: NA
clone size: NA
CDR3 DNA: TGCGCCAGCAACTCAGCGGGCACAGATACGCAGTATTTT
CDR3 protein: CASNSAGTDTQYF

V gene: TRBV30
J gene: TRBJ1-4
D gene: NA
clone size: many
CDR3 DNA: TGTGCCTGGACCCCCCTGGACAGCTTAAATGAAAAACTGTTTTTT
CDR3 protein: CAWTPLDSLNEKLFF

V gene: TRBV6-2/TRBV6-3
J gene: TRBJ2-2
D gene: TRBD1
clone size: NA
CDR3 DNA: TGTGCCAGCAGTCGAGGGGGCGCTTCCGGGGAGCTGTTTTTT
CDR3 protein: CASSRGGASGELFF

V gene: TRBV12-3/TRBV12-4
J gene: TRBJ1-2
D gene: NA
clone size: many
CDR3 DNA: TGTGCCAGCAGTTCCCCGGGGGGAGGAGTCTATGGCTACACCTTC
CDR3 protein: CASSSPGGGVYGYTF

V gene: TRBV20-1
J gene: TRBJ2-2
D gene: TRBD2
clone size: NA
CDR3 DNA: TGCAGTTCGAGACTAGCGGGGGTTCCCACCGGGGAGCTGTTTTTT
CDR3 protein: CSSRLAGVPTGELFF

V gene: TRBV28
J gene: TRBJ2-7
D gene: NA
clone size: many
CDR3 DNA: TGTGCCAGCAGGATCAACAGGGTCCACGAGCAGTACTTC
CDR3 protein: CASRINRVHEQYF

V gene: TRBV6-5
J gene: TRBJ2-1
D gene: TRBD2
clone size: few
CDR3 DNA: TGTGCCAGCAGTTACGCGGGGGGAAATCGGGGAAATGAGCAGTTCTTC
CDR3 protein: CASSYAGGNRGNEQFF

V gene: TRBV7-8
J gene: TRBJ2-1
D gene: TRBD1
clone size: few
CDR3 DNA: TGTGCCAGCAGCCCGGGACAGGGGGCCCTCTGGGAGCAGTTCTTC
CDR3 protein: CASSPGQGALWEQFF

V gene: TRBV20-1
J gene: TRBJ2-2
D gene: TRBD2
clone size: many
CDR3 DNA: TGCAGTGCTAGTAGGGGAGCGGGAGGGCATACCGGGGAGCTGTTTTTT
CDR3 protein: CSASRGAGGHTGELFF

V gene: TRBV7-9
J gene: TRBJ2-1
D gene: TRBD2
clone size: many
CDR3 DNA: TGTGCCAGCAGCTTAACTGGAGCGGGAGTATCCTACAATGAGCAGTTCTTC
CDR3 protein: CASSLTGAGVSYNEQFF

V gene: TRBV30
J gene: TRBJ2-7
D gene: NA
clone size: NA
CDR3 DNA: TGTGCCTGGAGCCCTAGGGACGAGCAGTACTTC
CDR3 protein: CAWSPRDEQYF

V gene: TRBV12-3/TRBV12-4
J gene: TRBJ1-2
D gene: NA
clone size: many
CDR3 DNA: TGTGCCAGCAGTTCTAGGGTGAACGGCTACACCTTC
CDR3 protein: CASSSRVNGYTF

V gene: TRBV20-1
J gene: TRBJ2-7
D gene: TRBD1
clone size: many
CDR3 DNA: TGCAGTGCTCACCAGGGGGCCGCGTACGAGCAGTACTTC
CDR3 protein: CSAHQGAAYEQYF

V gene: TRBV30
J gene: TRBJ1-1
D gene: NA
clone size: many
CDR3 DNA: TGTGCCTGGAGTGTGGGGACCCAAGCTTTCTTT
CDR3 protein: CAWSVGTQAFF

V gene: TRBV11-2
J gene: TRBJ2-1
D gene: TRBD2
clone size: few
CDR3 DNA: TGTGCCAGCGGATACCCCCCTACCGGGACTAGCGGGAATGAGCAGTTCTTC
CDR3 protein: CASGYPPTGTSGNEQFF